This T cell receptor beta chain emerged from a study of blood T cell repertoires in COVID-19. Study background: From T cells, B-cell-depleted T cells, or PBMCs came the material, which was cDNA or gDNA.

This clone was observed a handful of times. The assay was immunoSEQ multiplex PCR, and TCRdb's table has in-frame clones only and misses some. The sample carries some 220,000 clones, about four fifths recorded once. V lost 1 base, J lost 3 bases, and 9 bases lay in between. This CDR3 spans 14 amino acids. In germline, CDR1 is LGHDT, CDR2 YNNKEL (reference sequence). The sample comprised PBMCs or T cells enriched from blood (not recorded which). This receptor was taken from a woman aged 40 to 50 with acute COVID-19. This chain connects TRBV3-1 (or the pseudogene TRBV3-2) to TRBJ1-2, with D tentatively TRBD1 (5 bases). CDR3 amino acids: CASSQGGGDYGYTF. For the CDR3, the DNA is TGTGCCAGCAGCCAAGGGGGCGGGGACTATGGCTACACCTTC.